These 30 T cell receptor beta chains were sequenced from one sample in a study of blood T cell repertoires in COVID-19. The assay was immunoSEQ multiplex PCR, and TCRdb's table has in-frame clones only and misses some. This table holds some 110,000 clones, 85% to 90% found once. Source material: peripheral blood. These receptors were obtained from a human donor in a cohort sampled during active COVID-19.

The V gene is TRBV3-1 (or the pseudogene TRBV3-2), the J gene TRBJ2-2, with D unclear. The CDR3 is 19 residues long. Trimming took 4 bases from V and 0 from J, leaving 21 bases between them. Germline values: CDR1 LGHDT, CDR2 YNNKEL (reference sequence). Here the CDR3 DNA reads TGTGCCAGCAGCCCTCGCGCCTCCAAACAGAGTTCGAACACCGGGGAGCTGTTTTTT. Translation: CASSPRASKQSSNTGELFF.

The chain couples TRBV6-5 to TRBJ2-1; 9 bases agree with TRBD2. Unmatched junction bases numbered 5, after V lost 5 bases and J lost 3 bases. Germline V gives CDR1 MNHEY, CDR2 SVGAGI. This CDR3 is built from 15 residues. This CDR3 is CASSRISGGYNEQFF. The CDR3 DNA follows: TGTGCCAGCAGTAGAATTAGCGGGGGCTACAATGAGCAGTTCTTC.

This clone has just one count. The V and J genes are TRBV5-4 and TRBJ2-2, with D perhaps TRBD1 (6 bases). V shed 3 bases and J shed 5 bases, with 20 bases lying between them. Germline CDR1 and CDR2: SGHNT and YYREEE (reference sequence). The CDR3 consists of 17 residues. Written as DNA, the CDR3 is TGTGCCAGCAGCTCCCCCCAACAGGGTCGTACAACCGGGGAGCTGTTTTTT. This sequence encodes CASSSPQQGRTTGELFF.

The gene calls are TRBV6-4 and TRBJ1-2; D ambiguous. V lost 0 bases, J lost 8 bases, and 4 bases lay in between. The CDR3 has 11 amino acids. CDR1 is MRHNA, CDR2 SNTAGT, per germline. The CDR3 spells CASSDSRGYTF. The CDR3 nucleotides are TGTGCCAGCAGTGACTCGAGGGGCTACACCTTC.

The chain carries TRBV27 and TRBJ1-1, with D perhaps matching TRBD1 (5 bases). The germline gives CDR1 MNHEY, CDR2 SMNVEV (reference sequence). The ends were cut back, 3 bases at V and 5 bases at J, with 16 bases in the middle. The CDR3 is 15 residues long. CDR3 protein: CASSFGQGMRTEAFF. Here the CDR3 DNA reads TGTGCCAGCAGTTTCGGGCAGGGCATGAGAACTGAAGCTTTCTTT.

The CDR3 loop reads CASSVGLAEETQYF. The CDR3 DNA follows: TGTGCCAGCAGCGTAGGCCTAGCGGAAGAGACCCAGTACTTC. This sequence joins TRBV9 and TRBJ2-5; 7 bases are a match to TRBD2. Germline V CDR1 and CDR2: SGDLS, YYNGEE. The CDR3 has 14 amino acids. V dropped 0 bases and J dropped 3; count of bases not matched to a gene: 2. Looking up the rest from reference TRBV9 and TRBJ2-5 gives the full variable domain: DSGVTQTPKHLITATGQRVTLRCSPRSGDLSVYWYQQSLDQGLQFLIQYYNGEERAKGNILERFSAQQFPDLHSELNLSSLELGDSALYFCASSVGLAEETQYFGPGTRLLVL.

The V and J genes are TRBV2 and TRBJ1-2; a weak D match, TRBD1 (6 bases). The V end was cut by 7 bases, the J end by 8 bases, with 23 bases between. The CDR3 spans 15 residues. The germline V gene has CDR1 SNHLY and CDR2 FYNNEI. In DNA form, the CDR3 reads TGTGCCAGCACCGGGTCCCGGGACATCCTATTAGGCTACACCTTC. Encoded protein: CASTGSRDILLGYTF. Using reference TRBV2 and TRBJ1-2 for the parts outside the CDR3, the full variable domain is EPEVTQTPSHQVTQMGQEVILRCVPISNHLYFYWYRQILGQKVEFLVSFYNNEISEKSEIFDDQFSVERPDGSNFTLKIRSTKLEDSAMYFCASTGSRDILLGYTFGSGTRLTVV.

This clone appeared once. CDR3 coding DNA: TGTGCCAGCAGCTTAGCGCGCGGAATGAACACTGAAGCTTTCTTT. Translated, it gives CASSLARGMNTEAFF. The chain recombines TRBV7-2 with TRBJ1-1, with no clear D. Per the germline V gene, CDR1 is SGHTA and CDR2 is FQGNSA. The CDR3 runs to 15 residues. Trimming left V 0 bases short and J 0 bases short, with 8 bases between.

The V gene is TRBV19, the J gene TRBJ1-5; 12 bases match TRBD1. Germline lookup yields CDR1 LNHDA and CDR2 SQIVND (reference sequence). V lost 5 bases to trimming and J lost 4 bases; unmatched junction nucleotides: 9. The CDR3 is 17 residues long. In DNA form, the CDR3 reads TGTGCCAGTAGTGTCGGGGACAGGGGGCCACCTAATCAGCCCCAGCATTTT. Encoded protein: CASSVGDRGPPNQPQHF.

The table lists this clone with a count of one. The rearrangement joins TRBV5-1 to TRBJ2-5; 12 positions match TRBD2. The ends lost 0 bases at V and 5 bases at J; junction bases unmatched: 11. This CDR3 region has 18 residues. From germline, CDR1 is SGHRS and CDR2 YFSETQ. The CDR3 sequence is CASSLAVRLAGEGETQYF. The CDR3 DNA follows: TGCGCCAGCAGCTTGGCCGTGAGACTAGCGGGAGAAGGGGAGACCCAGTACTTC.

The CDR3 DNA is TGTGCCAGCAGCTGGACTAGCGGGGGCTACAATGAGCAGTTCTTC. Its translation: CASSWTSGGYNEQFF. The V gene is TRBV7-9, the J gene TRBJ2-1, with 13 nucleotides matching TRBD2. V lost 4 bases, J lost 3 bases, and 0 bases stayed unmatched. Germline V gives CDR1 SEHNR, CDR2 FQNEAQ (reference sequence). CDR3 length: 15 residues.

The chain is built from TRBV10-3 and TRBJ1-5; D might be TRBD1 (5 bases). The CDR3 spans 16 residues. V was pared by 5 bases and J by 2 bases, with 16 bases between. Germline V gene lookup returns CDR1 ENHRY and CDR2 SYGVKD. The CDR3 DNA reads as TGTGCCATCAGTACGGGGGATCGAGGCGGCAATCAGCCCCAGCATTTT. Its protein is CAISTGDRGGNQPQHF.

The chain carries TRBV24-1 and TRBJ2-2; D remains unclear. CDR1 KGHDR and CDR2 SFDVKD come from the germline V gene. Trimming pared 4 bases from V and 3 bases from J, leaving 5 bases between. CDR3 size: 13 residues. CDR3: CATSESYTGELFF. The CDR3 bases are TGTGCCACCAGTGAATCTTACACCGGGGAGCTGTTTTTT.

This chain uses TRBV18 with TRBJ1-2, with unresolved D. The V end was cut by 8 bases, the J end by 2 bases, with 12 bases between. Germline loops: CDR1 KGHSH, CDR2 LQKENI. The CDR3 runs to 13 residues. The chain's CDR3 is CASTGDGNYGYTF. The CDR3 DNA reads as TGTGCCAGCACCGGCGACGGGAACTATGGCTACACCTTC.

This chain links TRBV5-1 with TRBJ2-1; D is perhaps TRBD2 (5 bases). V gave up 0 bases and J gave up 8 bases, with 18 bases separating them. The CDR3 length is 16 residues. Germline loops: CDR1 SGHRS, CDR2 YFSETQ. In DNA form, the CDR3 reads TGCGCCAGCAGCTTGGGAGGGATACTAGTCGGGGATGAGCAGTTCTTC. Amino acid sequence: CASSLGGILVGDEQFF.

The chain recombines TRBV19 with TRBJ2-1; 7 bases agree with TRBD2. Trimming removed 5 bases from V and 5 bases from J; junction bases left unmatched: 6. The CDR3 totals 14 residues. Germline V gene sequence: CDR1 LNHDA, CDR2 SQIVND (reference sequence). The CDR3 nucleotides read TGTGCCAGTAGTCCCGGGACTACGGACAATGAGCAGTTCTTC. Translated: CASSPGTTDNEQFF.

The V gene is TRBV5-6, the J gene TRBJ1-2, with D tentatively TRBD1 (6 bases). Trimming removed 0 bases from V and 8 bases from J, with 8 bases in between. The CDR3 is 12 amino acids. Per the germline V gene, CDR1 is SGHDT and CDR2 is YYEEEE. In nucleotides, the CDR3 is TGTGCCAGCAGCTTGGAGGGGGGGGGCTACACCTTC. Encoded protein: CASSLEGGGYTF.

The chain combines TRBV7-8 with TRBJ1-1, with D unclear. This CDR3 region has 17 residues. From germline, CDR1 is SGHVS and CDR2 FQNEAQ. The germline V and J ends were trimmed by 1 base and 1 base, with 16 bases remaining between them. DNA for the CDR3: TGTGCCAGCAGCTTAGAGGTTGCGGGCAGTGAGAACACTGAAGCTTTCTTT. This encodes CASSLEVAGSENTEAFF.

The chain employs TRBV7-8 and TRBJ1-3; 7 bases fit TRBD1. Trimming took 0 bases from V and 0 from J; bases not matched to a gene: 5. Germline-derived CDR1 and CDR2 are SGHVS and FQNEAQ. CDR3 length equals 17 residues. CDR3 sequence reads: CASSLAGQGVSGNTIYF. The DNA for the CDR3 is TGTGCCAGCAGCTTAGCGGGGCAGGGGGTCTCTGGAAACACCATATATTTT.

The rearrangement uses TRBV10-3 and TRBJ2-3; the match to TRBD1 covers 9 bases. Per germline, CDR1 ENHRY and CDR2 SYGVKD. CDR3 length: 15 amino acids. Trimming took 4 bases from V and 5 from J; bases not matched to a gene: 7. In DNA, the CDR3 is TGTGCCATCAGTGGACCCGGGACAGGGAAAGATACGCAGTATTTT. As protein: CAISGPGTGKDTQYF.

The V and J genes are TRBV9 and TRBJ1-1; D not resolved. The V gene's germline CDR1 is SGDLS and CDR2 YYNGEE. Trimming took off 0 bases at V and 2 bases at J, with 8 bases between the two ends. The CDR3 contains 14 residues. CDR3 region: CASSVGPSNTEAFF. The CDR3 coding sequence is TGTGCCAGCAGCGTAGGCCCGAGCAACACTGAAGCTTTCTTT.

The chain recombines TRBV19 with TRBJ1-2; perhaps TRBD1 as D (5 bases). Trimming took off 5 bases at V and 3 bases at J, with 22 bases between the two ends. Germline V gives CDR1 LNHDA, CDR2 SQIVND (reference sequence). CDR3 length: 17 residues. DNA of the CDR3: TGTGCCAGTAGTTTATTCAGGGAAAGGTTCGCGCACTATGGCTACACCTTC. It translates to CASSLFRERFAHYGYTF.

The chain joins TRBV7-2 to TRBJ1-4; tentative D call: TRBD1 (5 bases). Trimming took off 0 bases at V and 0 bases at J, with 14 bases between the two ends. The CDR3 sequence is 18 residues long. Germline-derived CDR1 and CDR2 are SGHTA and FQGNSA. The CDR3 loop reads CASSLALRQLSTNEKLFF. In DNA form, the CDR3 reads TGTGCCAGCAGCTTAGCCCTTAGACAGTTATCAACTAATGAAAAACTGTTTTTT.

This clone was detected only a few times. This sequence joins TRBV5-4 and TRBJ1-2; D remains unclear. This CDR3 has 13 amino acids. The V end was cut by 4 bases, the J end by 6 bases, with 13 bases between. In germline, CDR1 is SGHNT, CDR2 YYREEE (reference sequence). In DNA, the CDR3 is TGTGCCAGCAGCCCCACGGGATGGGATGGCTACACCTTC. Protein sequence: CASSPTGWDGYTF.

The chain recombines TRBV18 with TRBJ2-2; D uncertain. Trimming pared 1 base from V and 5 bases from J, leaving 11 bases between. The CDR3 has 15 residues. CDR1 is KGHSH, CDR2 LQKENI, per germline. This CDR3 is CASSPQRLATGELFF. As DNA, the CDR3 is TGTGCCAGCTCACCACAGAGGTTGGCGACCGGGGAGCTGTTTTTT.

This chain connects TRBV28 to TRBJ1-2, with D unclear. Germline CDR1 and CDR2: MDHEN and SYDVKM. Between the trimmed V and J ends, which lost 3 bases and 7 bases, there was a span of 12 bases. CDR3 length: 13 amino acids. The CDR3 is CASSFRDRGGYTF. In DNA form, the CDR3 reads TGTGCCAGCAGTTTTAGGGATCGGGGTGGCTACACCTTC.

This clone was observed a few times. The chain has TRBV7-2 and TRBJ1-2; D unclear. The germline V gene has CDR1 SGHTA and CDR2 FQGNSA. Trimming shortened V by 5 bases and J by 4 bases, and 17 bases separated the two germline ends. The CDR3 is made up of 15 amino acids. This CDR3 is CASSQTTSVFYGYTF. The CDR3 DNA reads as TGTGCCAGCAGCCAAACTACCAGTGTCTTCTATGGCTACACCTTC.

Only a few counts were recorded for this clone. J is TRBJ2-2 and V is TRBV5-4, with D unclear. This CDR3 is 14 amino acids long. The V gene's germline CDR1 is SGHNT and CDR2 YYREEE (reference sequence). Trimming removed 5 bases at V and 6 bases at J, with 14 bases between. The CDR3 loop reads CASRMAALAGELFF. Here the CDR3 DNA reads TGTGCCAGCAGGATGGCCGCCCTCGCCGGGGAGCTGTTTTTT.

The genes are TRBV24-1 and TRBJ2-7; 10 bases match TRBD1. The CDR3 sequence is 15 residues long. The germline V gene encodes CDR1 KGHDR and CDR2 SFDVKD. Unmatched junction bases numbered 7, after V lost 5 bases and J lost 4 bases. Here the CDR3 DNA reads TGTGCCACCAGTGGGGGGACAGGGGCCGGGTACGAGCAGTACTTC. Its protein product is CATSGGTGAGYEQYF.

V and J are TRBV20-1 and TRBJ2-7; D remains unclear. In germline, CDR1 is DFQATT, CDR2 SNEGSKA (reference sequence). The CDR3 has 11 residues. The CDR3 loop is CMVRLGYEQYF. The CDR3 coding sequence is TGCATGGTGAGACTGGGCTACGAGCAGTACTTC.